Detailed here is one T cell receptor (beta chain). In this sample, this clone turned up a few times. No antigen is known for it. No base quality information exists; no much larger clone differs at one position. Trimming costs V 6 bases and J 1 base, and their ends lie 12 bases apart. Looking up the germline V gene yields CDR1 ENHRY and CDR2 SYGVKD. Reading from cysteine to phenylalanine, the CDR3 counts 14 amino acids. CDR3 DNA is the only sequence kept; it has 42 bases, read in frame from the first base. TCRbeta CDR3 regions were amplified from genomic DNA using the immunoSEQ Assay, a bias-controlled multiplex PCR. The authors' analysis ran thus. The number of nucleated cells in each sample was estimated by amplification of reference gene primers within the assay. To quantify the absolute abundance of each unique TCRbeta CDR3 rearrangement, sequence reads were collapsed and filtered. Productive Simpson clonality was computed per sample as the square root of Simpson's diversity index over productive rearrangements. As stored in TCRdb, this immuneACCESS dataset retains in-frame rearrangements with V and J assigned. A fraction of the clones does not appear; measured against another copy, unresolved V genes explain less than half of the discrepancy, and the remainder lacks a known reason. The D gene and trimming were derived from the DNA, and the V and J assignments and clone size from that table. This sample gives some 160,000 clones in total; around four fifths of them show up just once. About 8.1% of the sample goes to the ten largest clones.

These data belong to a study of blood T cell repertoires in COVID-19 (TCRdb year 2020). For the study in its entirety: Samples from collaborators originated in the United States, Italy and Spain and spanned both the acute and convalescent phases of COVID-19. Deeply sampled blood TCRbeta repertoires from subjects exposed to, actively infected with, or recovered from COVID-19 were included in the dataset. Where HLA class I and class II types were available, the types were taken from metadata supplied by the sample provider, not from assay-based typing. Samples came from the ongoing ImmuneRACE study (first 160 participants) plus 1,254 subjects from 6 global collaborators. The sample metadata nearly always contained a de-identified subject ID, COVID-19 status, age in years and sex. The repertoires were released in a freely available public database meant as a resource for research on the immune response to SARS-CoV-2. The material from the prospective study consisted of cDNA or gDNA derived from T cells, B-cell-depleted T cells, or PBMCs.

Overall study results and their limits: The quantity of clinical and demographic metadata differed by source and by participant and was supplied without curation.

One collaborating source in Seattle enrolled patients during active infection and followed them longitudinally through the course of disease. Collaborating institutions collected whole blood in K2EDTA tubes following their own protocols. For TCRbeta analysis, collaborator samples were shipped as frozen whole blood, as isolated PBMCs, or as DNA extracted from either sample type. The sequenced sample was peripheral blood. The sequence came from a woman older than 75 with COVID-19, enrolled during active disease. The rearranged chain carries TRBV10-3 and TRBJ2-5; a tentative D call is TRBD1 (5 bases match). The nucleotides are TGTGCCATCAGCAGAGCAGGGATCCAAGAGACCCAGTACTTC. This sequence encodes CAISRAGIQETQYF.